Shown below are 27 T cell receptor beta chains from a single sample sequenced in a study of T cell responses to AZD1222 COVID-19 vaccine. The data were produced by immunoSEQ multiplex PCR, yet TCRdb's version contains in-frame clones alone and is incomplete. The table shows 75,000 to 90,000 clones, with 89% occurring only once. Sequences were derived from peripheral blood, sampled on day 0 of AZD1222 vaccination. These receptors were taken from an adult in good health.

CDR3 sequence: CAISESMGFDTEAFF. CDR3 DNA: TGTGCCATCAGTGAGTCGATGGGATTCGACACTGAAGCTTTCTTT. The chain uses TRBV10-3 and TRBJ1-1; no definite D call. Germline V lookup: CDR1 ENHRY, CDR2 SYGVKD. This CDR3 has 15 amino acids. Between the trimmed V and J ends, which lost 0 bases and 3 bases, there was a span of 11 bases.

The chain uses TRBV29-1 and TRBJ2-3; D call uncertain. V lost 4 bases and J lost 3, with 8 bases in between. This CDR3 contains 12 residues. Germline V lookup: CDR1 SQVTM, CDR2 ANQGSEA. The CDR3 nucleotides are TGCAGCGTTGTGTGGCTAACAGATACGCAGTATTTT. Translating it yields CSVVWLTDTQYF.

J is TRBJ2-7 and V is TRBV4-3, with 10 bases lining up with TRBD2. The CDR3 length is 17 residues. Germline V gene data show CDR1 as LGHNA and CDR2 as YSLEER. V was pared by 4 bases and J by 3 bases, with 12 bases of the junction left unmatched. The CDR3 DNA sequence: TGCGCCAGCAGCCCCCGGAGCGGGACTAGCGATGACTACGAGCAGTACTTC. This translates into CASSPRSGTSDDYEQYF.

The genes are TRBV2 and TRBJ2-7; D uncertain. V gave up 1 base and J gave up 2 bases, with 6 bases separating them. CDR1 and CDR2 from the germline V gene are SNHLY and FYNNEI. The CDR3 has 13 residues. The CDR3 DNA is TGTGCCAGCAGTGAAGACACCCCCTACGAGCAGTACTTC. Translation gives CASSEDTPYEQYF.

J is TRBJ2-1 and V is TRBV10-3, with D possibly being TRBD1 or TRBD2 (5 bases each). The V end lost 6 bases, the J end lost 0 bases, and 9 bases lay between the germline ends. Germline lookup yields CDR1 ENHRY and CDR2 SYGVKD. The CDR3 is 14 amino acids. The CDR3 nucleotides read TGTGCCATCAGGAGGGGAAGCTCCTACAATGAGCAGTTCTTC. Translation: CAIRRGSSYNEQFF.

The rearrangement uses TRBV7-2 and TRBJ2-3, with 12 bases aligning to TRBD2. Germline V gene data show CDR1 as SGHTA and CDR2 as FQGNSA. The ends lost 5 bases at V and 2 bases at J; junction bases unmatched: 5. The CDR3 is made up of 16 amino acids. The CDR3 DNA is TGTGCCAGCAGCGATAGACTAGCGGGGGCCACAGATACGCAGTATTTT. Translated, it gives CASSDRLAGATDTQYF.

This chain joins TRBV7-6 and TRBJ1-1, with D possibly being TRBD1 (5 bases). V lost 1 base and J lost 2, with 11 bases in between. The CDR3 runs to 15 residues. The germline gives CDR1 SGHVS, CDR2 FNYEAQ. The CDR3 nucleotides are TGTGCCAGCAGCTTAGTAGGGACCTACAACACTGAAGCTTTCTTT. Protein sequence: CASSLVGTYNTEAFF.

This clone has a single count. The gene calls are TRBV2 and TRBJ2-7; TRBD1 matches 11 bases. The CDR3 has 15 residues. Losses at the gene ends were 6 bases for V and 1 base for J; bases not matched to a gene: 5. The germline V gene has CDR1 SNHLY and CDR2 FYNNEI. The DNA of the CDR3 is TGTGCCAGCAGGGACAGGGGGCGCGAGTCCTACGAGCAGTACTTC. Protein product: CASRDRGRESYEQYF.

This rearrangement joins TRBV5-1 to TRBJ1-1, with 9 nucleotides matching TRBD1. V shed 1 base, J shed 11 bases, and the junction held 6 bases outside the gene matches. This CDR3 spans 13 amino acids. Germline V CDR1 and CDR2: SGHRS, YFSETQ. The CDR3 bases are TGCGCCAGCAGCTTGCTGACAGGGGGAGTTGCTTTCTTT. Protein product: CASSLLTGGVAFF.

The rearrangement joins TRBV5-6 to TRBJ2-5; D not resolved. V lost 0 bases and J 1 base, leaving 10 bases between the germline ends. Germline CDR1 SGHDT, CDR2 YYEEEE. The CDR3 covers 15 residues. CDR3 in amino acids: CASSLAPASQETQYF. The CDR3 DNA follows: TGTGCCAGCAGCTTGGCCCCGGCAAGCCAAGAGACCCAGTACTTC.

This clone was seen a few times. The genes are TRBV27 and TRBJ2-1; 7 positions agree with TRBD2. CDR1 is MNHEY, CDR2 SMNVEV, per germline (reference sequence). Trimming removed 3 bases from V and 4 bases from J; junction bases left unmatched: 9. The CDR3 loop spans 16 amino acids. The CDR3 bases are TGTGCCAGCAGTTTGGGGGGGAGCCTCCCTTACAATGAGCAGTTCTTC. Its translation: CASSLGGSLPYNEQFF.

As DNA, the CDR3 is TGTGCCAGCAGCCCTTCGGGCAATCAGCCCCAGCATTTT. Translating it yields CASSPSGNQPQHF. V and J are TRBV7-2 and TRBJ1-5; D remains unclear. Per the germline V gene, CDR1 is SGHTA and CDR2 is FQGNSA. The CDR3 length is 13 residues. V lost 5 bases and J 2 bases, leaving 7 bases between the germline ends.

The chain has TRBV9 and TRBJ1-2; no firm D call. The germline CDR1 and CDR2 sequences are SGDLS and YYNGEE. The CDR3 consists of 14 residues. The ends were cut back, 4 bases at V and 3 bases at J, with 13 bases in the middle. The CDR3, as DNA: TGTGCCAGCAGCCCGCTAGATTTTGACTATGGCTACACCTTC. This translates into CASSPLDFDYGYTF.

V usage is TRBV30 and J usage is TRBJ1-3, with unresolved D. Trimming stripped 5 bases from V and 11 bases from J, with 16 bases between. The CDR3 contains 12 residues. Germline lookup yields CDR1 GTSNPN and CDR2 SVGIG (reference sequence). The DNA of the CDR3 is TGTGCCTGGGCCGCCCCCCCTATCGCCATATATTTT. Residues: CAWAAPPIAIYF.

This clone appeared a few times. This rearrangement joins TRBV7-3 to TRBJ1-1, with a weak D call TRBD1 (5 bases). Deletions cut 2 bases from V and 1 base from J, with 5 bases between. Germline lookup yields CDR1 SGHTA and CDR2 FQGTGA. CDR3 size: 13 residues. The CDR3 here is CASSLQGNTEAFF. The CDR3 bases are TGTGCCAGCAGCTTACAGGGGAACACTGAAGCTTTCTTT.

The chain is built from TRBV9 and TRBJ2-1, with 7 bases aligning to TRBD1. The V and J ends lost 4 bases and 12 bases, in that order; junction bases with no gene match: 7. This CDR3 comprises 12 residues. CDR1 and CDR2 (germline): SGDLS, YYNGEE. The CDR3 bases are TGTGCCAGCAGCTACAGGGGCGAGGGGCAGTTCTTC. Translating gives CASSYRGEGQFF. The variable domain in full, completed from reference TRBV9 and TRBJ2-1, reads DSGVTQTPKHLITATGQRVTLRCSPRSGDLSVYWYQQSLDQGLQFLIQYYNGEERAKGNILERFSAQQFPDLHSELNLSSLELGDSALYFCASSYRGEGQFFGPGTRLTVL.

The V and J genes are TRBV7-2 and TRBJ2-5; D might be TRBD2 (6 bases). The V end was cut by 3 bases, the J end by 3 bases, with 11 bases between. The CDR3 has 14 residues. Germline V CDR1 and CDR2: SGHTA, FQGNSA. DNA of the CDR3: TGTGCCAGCAGCTTCCGCTCGGGGGAAGAGACCCAGTACTTC. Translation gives CASSFRSGEETQYF.

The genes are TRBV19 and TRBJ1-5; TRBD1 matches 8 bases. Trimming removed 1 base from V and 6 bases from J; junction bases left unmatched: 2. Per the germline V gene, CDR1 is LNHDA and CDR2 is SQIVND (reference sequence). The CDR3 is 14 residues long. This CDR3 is CASSIAGGGQPQHF. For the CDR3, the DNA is TGTGCCAGTAGTATAGCAGGGGGCGGTCAGCCCCAGCATTTT.

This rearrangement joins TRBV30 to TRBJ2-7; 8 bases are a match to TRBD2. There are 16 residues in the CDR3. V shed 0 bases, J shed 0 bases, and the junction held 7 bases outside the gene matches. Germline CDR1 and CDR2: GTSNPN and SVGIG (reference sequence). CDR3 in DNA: TGTGCCTGGAGTGTAATCGGCGGGGGGCCCTCCTACGAGCAGTACTTC. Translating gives CAWSVIGGGPSYEQYF.

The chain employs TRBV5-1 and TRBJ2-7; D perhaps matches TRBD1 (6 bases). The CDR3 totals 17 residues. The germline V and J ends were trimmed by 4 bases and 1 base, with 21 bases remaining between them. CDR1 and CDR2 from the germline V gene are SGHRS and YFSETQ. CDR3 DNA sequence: TGCGCCAGCAGCCTGACCGGGACACCGATTGGGTCCTACGAGCAGTACTTC. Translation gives CASSLTGTPIGSYEQYF.

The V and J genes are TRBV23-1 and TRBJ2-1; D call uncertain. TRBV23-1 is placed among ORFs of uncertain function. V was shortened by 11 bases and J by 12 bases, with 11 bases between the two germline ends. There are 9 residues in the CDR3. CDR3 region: CAGPLGQFF. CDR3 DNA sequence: TGCGCCGGTCCACTGGGGCAGTTCTTC.

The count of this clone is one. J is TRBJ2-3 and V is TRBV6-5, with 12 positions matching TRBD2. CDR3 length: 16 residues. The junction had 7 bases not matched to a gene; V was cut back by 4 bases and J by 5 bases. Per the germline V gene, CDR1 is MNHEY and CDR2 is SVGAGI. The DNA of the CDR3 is TGTGCCAGCAGTTCCCTAGCTAGCGGGGGGGGAGATACGCAGTATTTT. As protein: CASSSLASGGGDTQYF.

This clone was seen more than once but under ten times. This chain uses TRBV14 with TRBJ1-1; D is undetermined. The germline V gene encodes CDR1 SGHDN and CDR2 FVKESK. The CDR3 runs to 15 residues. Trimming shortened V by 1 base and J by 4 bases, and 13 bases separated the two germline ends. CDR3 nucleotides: TGTGCCAGCAGCCAAGTCGGAGGGAGTTTCACTGAAGCTTTCTTT. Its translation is CASSQVGGSFTEAFF.

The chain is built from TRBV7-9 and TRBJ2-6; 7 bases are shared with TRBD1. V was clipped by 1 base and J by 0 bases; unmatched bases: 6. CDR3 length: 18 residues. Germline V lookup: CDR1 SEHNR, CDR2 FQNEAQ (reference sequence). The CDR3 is CASSLGQGTLSGANVLTF. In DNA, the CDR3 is TGTGCCAGCAGCTTAGGACAGGGAACCCTCTCTGGGGCCAACGTCCTGACTTTC.

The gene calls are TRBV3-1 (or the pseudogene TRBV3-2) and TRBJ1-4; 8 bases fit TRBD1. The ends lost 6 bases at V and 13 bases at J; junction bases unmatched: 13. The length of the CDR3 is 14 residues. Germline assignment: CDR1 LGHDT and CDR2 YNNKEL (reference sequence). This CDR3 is CASSLSLEGQGLFF. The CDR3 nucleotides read TGTGCCAGCAGTTTAAGTTTAGAAGGACAGGGACTGTTTTTT.

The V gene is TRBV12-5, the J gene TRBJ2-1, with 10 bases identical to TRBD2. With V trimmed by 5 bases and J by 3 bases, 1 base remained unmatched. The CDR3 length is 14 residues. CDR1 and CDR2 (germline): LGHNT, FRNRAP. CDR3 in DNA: TGTGCTAGTGGTCTAGCGGGAGACTACAATGAGCAGTTCTTC. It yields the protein CASGLAGDYNEQFF.

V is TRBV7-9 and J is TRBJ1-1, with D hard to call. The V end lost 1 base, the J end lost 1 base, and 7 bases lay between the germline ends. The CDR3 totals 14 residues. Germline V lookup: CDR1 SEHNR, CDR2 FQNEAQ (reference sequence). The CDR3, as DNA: TGTGCCAGCAGCTTAGAGACCGCGAACACTGAAGCTTTCTTT. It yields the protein CASSLETANTEAFF.